This TCR beta chain was captured by sequencing in a study of T cells in Graves' hyperthyroidism and ophthalmopathy. This clonotype appeared many times. Extraction of PBMCs used 7.5 to 10 ml of fresh peripheral blood. RNA transcripts provided the source from which TCR beta CDR3 regions were amplified. The TCR CDR3 was amplified in a first-round RT-PCR using the HTBI primer set. Using its own MiXCR run on the multiplex PCR reads, TCRdb lists one record per CDR3 protein. This table holds roughly 650,000 distinct CDR3 sequences, 16% found once. CDR1 is DFQATT and CDR2 is SNEGSKA in the germline V gene (reference sequence). V lost 0 bases, J lost 1 base, and 8 bases lay in between. This CDR3 comprises 14 residues.

The source of this sequence is a woman between 40 and 50 years old with Graves' ophthalmopathy. Input material: blood. The chain employs TRBV20-1 and TRBJ2-3, with D maybe TRBD2 (5 bases). The CDR3 loop is CSARDSAGTDTQYF. The CDR3 region has the DNA TGCAGTGCTAGAGATAGCGCGGGCACAGATACGCAGTATTTT.